These 7 T cell receptor beta chains share one sample of origin, sequenced in a study of vaccination and CD4 T cells after COVID-19. Treatment described: approximately 9-day PBMC culture with coronavirus spike peptide pools or control peptides (ViraFEST assay). Sequencing of the DNA from cultured CD4+ T cells was carried out with the Oncomine TCR Beta short-read assay. Each CDR3 protein is one row after TCRdb ran MiXCR on the PCR reads. The repertoire holds about 7,100 distinct CDR3 sequences, with roughly 67% as singletons. The antigens of these receptors remain unknown. The sequenced sample was CD4+ T cells from blood, cultured in vitro. Source of these receptors: a human donor who had recovered from COVID-19.

The gene calls are TRBV5-6 and TRBJ2-7, with TRBD2 identical over 9 bases. This CDR3 is built from 16 residues. CDR1 is SGHDT, CDR2 YYEEEE, per germline. After removal of 2 bases from V and 4 bases from J, the junction contained 10 bases not matched to a gene. CDR3 protein: CASSLWEGLAVYEQYF. DNA of the CDR3: TGTGCCAGCAGCTTATGGGAGGGACTAGCAGTTTACGAGCAGTACTTC.

As concerns this clonotype: One end of the junction is discordant with germline, which a read error may explain. The V gene is TRBV19, the J gene TRBJ2-6, with TRBD1 identical over 9 bases. CDR1 LNHDA and CDR2 SQIVND come from the germline V gene (reference sequence). The CDR3 has 15 residues. DNA for the CDR3: TGTGCCAGTAGTATTTCGGGACAGGGACGTACCATACTGTATTTC. Encoded protein: CASSISGQGRTILYF.

The table lists this clonotype with a few counts. The chain combines TRBV6-4 with TRBJ1-5; no clear D. The germline CDR1 and CDR2 sequences are MRHNA and SNTAGT. This CDR3 has 15 residues. Trimming stripped 4 bases from V and 0 bases from J, with 10 bases between. In DNA form, the CDR3 reads TGTGCCAGCAGTGGCACACCATCTAGCAATCAGCCCCAGCATTTT. Translation gives CASSGTPSSNQPQHF.

The chain has TRBV5-6 and TRBJ2-7; unclear D gene. The germline V and J ends were trimmed by 0 bases and 2 bases, with 6 bases remaining between them. Germline assignment: CDR1 SGHDT and CDR2 YYEEEE. This CDR3 comprises 13 residues. This CDR3 is CASSLATAYEQYF. The CDR3 coding sequence is TGTGCCAGCAGCTTGGCTACAGCCTACGAGCAGTACTTC.

The J gene is TRBJ2-7, the V gene TRBV7-8; TRBD2 is a possible D gene (6 bases). This CDR3 region has 16 residues. CDR1 is SGHVS and CDR2 is FQNEAQ in the germline V gene. The V and J ends lost 1 base and 3 bases respectively, with 16 bases between them. CDR3 region: CASSLGGGDGGYEQYF. CDR3 in DNA: TGTGCCAGCAGCTTAGGGGGCGGGGATGGGGGCTACGAGCAGTACTTC.

The chain couples TRBV28 to TRBJ2-2; possibly TRBD2 for D (5 bases). V lost 6 bases and J 6 bases, leaving 11 bases between the germline ends. The CDR3 runs 13 residues. Germline V gene data show CDR1 as MDHEN and CDR2 as SYDVKM. The CDR3 loop is CASSSGAPGELFF. The DNA for the CDR3 is TGTGCCAGCAGCAGCGGTGCCCCCGGGGAGCTGTTTTTT.

The chain carries TRBV23-1 and TRBJ1-5, with no clear D. TRBV23-1 is recorded as an ORF, its role being uncertain. The CDR3 loop spans 17 amino acids. V was pared by 0 bases and J by 0 bases, with 12 bases between. The CDR3 nucleotides are TGCGCCAGCAGTCAATCCCGGCTATTTAATAGCAATCAGCCCCAGCATTTT. Translated, it gives CASSQSRLFNSNQPQHF.